The clone carrying this T cell receptor (beta chain) was observed a handful of times. Its target is not known. This record belongs to a study of T cells after yellow fever vaccination. Whole-study findings and limits: Subsequent booster samples again held most clones from primary vaccination (96% CD4, about 85% CD8).

In TCRdb, the 5' RACE reads were re-called with MiXCR into one record per CDR3 protein. Here the sample spans approximately 510,000 distinct CDR3 sequences, around a fifth being singletons. The CDR3 length is 15 residues. Trimming stripped 6 bases from V and 1 base from J, with 16 bases between. Germline V CDR1 and CDR2: SGHTA, FQGNSA. The chain carries TRBV7-2 and TRBJ2-7; the D gene is possibly TRBD1 (6 bases). Sequenced here: PBMCs, sampled around 3 weeks after the first yellow fever vaccination. The source of this sequence is a man younger than 35 who received the YFV17D yellow fever vaccine. Here the CDR3 DNA reads TGTGCCAGCAGACTCTGGACAGCTCTTTCCTACGAGCAGTACTTC. It yields the protein CASRLWTALSYEQYF.